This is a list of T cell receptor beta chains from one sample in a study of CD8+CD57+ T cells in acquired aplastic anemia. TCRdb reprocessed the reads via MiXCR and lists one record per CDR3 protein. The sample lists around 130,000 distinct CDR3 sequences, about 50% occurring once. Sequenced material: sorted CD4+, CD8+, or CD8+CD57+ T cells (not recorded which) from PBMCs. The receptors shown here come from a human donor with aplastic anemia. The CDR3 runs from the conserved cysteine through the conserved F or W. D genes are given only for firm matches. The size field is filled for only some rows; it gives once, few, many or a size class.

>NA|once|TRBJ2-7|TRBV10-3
CAISESDYEQYF
TGTGCCATCAGTGAGTCGGACTACGAGCAGTACTTC
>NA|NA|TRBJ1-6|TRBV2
CASERGGINSPLHF
TGTGCCAGCGAGAGGGGAGGGATTAATTCACCCCTCCACTTT
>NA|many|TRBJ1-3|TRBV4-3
CASGGGGNTIYF
TGCGCCAGCGGGGGTGGTGGAAACACCATATATTTT
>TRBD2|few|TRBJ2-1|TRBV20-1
CSVSGGPYNEQFF
TGCAGTGTTAGCGGGGGGCCCTACAATGAGCAGTTCTTC
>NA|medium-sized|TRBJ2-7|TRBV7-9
CASSPPLDGYEQYF
TGTGCCAGCAGCCCCCCCCTGGACGGCTACGAGCAGTACTTC
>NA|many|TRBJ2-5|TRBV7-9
CASSLVRNQETQYF
TGTGCCAGCAGCTTAGTACGGAACCAAGAGACCCAGTACTTC
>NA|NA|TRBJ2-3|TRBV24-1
CATSDPDRDTQYF
TGTGCCACCAGTGATCCAGACAGGGATACGCAGTATTTT
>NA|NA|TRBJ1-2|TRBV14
CASSQEKTGNYGYTF
TGTGCCAGCAGCCAAGAAAAAACAGGGAACTATGGCTACACCTTC
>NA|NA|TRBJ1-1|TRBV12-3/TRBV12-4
CASRGRSEAFF
TGTGCCAGCAGGGGGAGGTCTGAAGCTTTCTTT
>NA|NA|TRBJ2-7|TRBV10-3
CAISESKAGSYEQYF
TGTGCCATCAGTGAGTCGAAGGCAGGGTCCTACGAGCAGTACTTC
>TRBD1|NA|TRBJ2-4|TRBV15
CATSKGQGPKNIQYF
TGTGCCACCAGCAAAGGACAGGGTCCCAAAAACATTCAGTACTTC
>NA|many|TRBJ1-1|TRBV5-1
CASSSKGGWNTEAFF
TGCGCCAGCAGCTCGAAAGGGGGATGGAACACTGAAGCTTTCTTT